This T cell receptor (beta chain) was captured in a study of blood T cell repertoires in COVID-19. Study information: Italy, Spain and the United States were the sources of the convalescent and acute COVID-19 samples.

Original processing methods: Reference gene primer amplification gave estimated nucleated cell counts. Clones were read by immunoSEQ multiplex PCR, and TCRdb kept only the in-frame ones, dropping some. D and trimming were read from the DNA, whereas the V and J calls and clone size are those reported in that table. The sample records 300,000 to 350,000 clones, about nine tenths being singletons. The J segment lost 8 bases and the V segment lost 4 bases, leaving 9 bases of the junction unmatched. The CDR3 runs 15 residues. Germline values: CDR1 KGHDR, CDR2 SFDVKD. Sequencing was done on a sample of peripheral blood. The V gene is TRBV24-1, the J gene TRBJ1-2, with 10 bases fitting TRBD1. The source is a man between 18 and 29 years old with active or convalescent COVID-19. CDR3 coding DNA: TGTGCCACCAGTGACCAGACAGGGGGCTTGGGGGGCTACACCTTC. It is translated as CATSDQTGGLGGYTF.